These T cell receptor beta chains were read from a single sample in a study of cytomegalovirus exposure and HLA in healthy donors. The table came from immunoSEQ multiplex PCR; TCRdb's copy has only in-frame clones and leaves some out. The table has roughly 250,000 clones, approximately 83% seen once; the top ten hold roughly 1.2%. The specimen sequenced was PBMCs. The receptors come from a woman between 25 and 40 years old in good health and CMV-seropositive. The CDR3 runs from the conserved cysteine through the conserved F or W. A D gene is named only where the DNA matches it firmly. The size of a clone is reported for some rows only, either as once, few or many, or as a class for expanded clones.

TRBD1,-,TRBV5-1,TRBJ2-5,CASSQQGAEETQYF,TGCGCCAGCAGCCAACAGGGGGCTGAGGAGACCCAGTACTTC
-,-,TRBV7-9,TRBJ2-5,CASSSGGPLPETQYF,TGTGCCAGCAGCTCCGGAGGGCCGCTCCCAGAGACCCAGTACTTC
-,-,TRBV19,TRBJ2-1,CASSISPRDQNEQFF,TGTGCCAGTAGTATCTCCCCGCGGGACCAGAATGAGCAGTTCTTC
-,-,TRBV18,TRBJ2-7,CASSPPGLYEQYF,TGTGCCAGCTCACCACCGGGGCTCTACGAGCAGTACTTC
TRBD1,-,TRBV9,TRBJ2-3,CASSVFRGQSFTDTQYF,TGTGCCAGCAGCGTATTCAGGGGGCAGTCGTTCACAGATACGCAGTATTTT
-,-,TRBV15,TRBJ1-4,CATSTGGEGVKLFF,TGTGCCACCAGCACGGGGGGGGAGGGAGTCAAACTGTTTTTT
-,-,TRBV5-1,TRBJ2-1,CASRERYEQFF,TGCGCCAGCAGGGAGAGGTATGAGCAGTTCTTC
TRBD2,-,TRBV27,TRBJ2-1,CATAAGGSYNEQFF,TGTGCCACTGCTGCGGGGGGCTCCTACAATGAGCAGTTCTTC
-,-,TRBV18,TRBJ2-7,CASSRAQGLLGEQYF,TGTGCCAGCTCACGAGCACAGGGCCTTCTGGGGGAGCAGTACTTC
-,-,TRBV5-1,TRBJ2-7,CASSLTGNEQYF,TGCGCCAGCAGCTTGACAGGGAACGAGCAGTACTTC
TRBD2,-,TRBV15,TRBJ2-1,CATSRDLGGRAGGEQFF,TGTGCCACCAGCAGAGATCTCGGCGGGAGGGCCGGGGGTGAGCAGTTCTTC
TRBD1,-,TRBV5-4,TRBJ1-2,CASLTGGGNYGYTF,TGTGCCAGCCTTACAGGGGGCGGTAACTATGGCTACACCTTC
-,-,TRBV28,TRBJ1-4,CASSPLSPEQEKLFF,TGTGCCAGCAGCCCACTGTCCCCTGAGCAAGAAAAACTGTTTTTT
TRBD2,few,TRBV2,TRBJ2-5,CASFMTSGETQYF,TGTGCCAGCTTTATGACTAGCGGGGAGACCCAGTACTTC
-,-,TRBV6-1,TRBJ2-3,CALGRRPRDTDTQYF,TGTGCCCTTGGGAGGAGGCCTCGGGACACAGATACGCAGTATTTT
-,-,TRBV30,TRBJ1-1,CAWAAGLNTEAFF,TGTGCCTGGGCCGCAGGGTTGAACACTGAAGCTTTCTTT
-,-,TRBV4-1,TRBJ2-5,CASSQGGVPSLKTQYF,TGCGCCAGCAGCCAAGGCGGAGTGCCGTCCCTTAAGACCCAGTACTTC
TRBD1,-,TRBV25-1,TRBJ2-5,CASSRDRGWETQYF,TGTGCCAGCAGTAGGGACAGGGGATGGGAGACCCAGTACTTC
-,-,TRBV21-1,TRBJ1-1,CASSKRTGDTEAFF,TGTGCCAGCAGCAAACGTACAGGAGACACTGAAGCTTTCTTT
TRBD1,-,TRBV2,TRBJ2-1,CASGSTGGQTRYNEQFF,TGTGCCAGCGGTTCGACAGGGGGCCAAACGAGGTACAATGAGCAGTTCTTC
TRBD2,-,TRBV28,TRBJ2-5,CASRLAGGQETQYF,TGTGCCAGCAGACTAGCGGGGGGGCAAGAGACCCAGTACTTC
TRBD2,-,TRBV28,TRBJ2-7,CASTIPGGSYEQYF,TGTGCCAGCACCATTCCGGGAGGTTCGTACGAGCAGTACTTC
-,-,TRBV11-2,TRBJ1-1,CASSTGMAEAFF,TGTGCCAGCAGCACAGGGATGGCTGAAGCTTTCTTT